Below are 20 T cell receptor beta chains sequenced from a single sample in a study of blood T cell repertoires in COVID-19. The table came from immunoSEQ multiplex PCR; TCRdb's copy has only in-frame clones and leaves some out. The data hold around 140,000 clones, with approximately 87% observed a single time. The source material was peripheral blood. The receptors here all came from a man older than 75 with acute or convalescent COVID-19.

This clone is a singleton in its sample. The V gene is TRBV2, the J gene TRBJ2-7, with 9 bases matching TRBD1. CDR3 size: 14 residues. Per the germline V gene, CDR1 is SNHLY and CDR2 is FYNNEI. The junction had 3 bases not matched to a gene; V was cut back by 6 bases and J by 0 bases. The DNA for the CDR3 is TGTGCCAGCAGCGGACAGGGGCTCTCCTACGAGCAGTACTTC. Protein: CASSGQGLSYEQYF. The entire variable domain, with the rest obtained from reference TRBV2 and TRBJ2-7, is as follows: EPEVTQTPSHQVTQMGQEVILRCVPISNHLYFYWYRQILGQKVEFLVSFYNNEISEKSEIFDDQFSVERPDGSNFTLKIRSTKLEDSAMYFCASSGQGLSYEQYFGPGTRLTVT.

This chain joins TRBV19 and TRBJ2-7; 13 positions match TRBD2. CDR3 length equals 16 residues. Germline V gene lookup returns CDR1 LNHDA and CDR2 SQIVND (reference sequence). V dropped 5 bases and J dropped 5; count of bases not matched to a gene: 9. This CDR3 reads CASSLKSGTSGNEQYF. The CDR3 region has the DNA TGTGCCAGTAGTCTAAAATCCGGGACTAGCGGGAACGAGCAGTACTTC.

The V gene is TRBV5-1, the J gene TRBJ1-2, with TRBD1 identical over 10 bases. CDR1 is SGHRS, CDR2 YFSETQ, per germline. The CDR3 is made up of 13 amino acids. V lost 7 bases, J lost 8 bases, and 8 bases stayed unmatched. The CDR3 sequence: CASGTGDLGGYTF. Written as DNA, the CDR3 is TGCGCCAGCGGGACAGGGGACCTGGGGGGCTACACCTTC. The whole variable domain, remainder taken from reference TRBV5-1 and TRBJ1-2, is KAGVTQTPRYLIKTRGQQVTLSCSPISGHRSVSWYQQTPGQGLQFLFEYFSETQRNKGNFPGRFSGRQFSNSRSEMNVSTLELGDSALYLCASGTGDLGGYTFGSGTRLTVV.

V gene TRBV12-3 or TRBV12-4 combines with J gene TRBJ1-5; D uncertain. The CDR3 sequence is 13 residues long. Trimming shortened V by 3 bases and J by 4 bases, and 7 bases separated the two germline ends. The CDR3 loop is CASSLEANQPQHF. The CDR3 nucleotides are TGTGCCAGCAGTTTGGAGGCTAATCAGCCCCAGCATTTT.

The chain combines TRBV11-2 with TRBJ2-3; possible D gene TRBD2, 6 bases. V lost 1 base, J lost 0 bases, and 8 bases lay in between. The CDR3 loop spans 15 amino acids. The germline V gene has CDR1 SGHAT and CDR2 FQNNGV. CDR3 nucleotides: TGTGCCAGCAGCTTAGTTGGGGGGAGCACAGATACGCAGTATTTT. Encoded protein: CASSLVGGSTDTQYF.

This clone came up a few times. The chain employs TRBV24-1 and TRBJ2-1; 8 bases map to TRBD2. CDR1 is KGHDR and CDR2 is SFDVKD in the germline V gene. V dropped 3 bases and J dropped 2; count of bases not matched to a gene: 8. CDR3 length: 17 amino acids. The DNA for the CDR3 is TGTGCCACCAGTGATCCCTTAGCGGGGTGGACCTACAATGAGCAGTTCTTC. Translated, it gives CATSDPLAGWTYNEQFF.

As concerns this clone: Other DNA sequences from this sample encode an identical CDR3 as well. V and J are TRBV28 and TRBJ1-5; D possibly corresponds to TRBD1 (5 bases). In germline, CDR1 is MDHEN, CDR2 SYDVKM. Trimming shortened V by 6 bases and J by 2 bases, and 11 bases separated the two germline ends. This CDR3 has 14 residues. CDR3 sequence reads: CASSLQGGNQPQHF. The DNA of the CDR3 is TGTGCCAGCAGCCTCCAGGGCGGCAATCAGCCCCAGCATTTT.

CDR3 coding DNA: TGCGCCAGCAGACAGGGTAATCCGTCCTACGAGCAGTACTTC. Encoded protein: CASRQGNPSYEQYF. V usage is TRBV5-1 and J usage is TRBJ2-7, with D perhaps matching TRBD1 (6 bases). The CDR3 is 14 residues long. Germline-derived CDR1 and CDR2 are SGHRS and YFSETQ. V lost 5 bases and J lost 1, with 13 bases in between.

The chain employs TRBV28 and TRBJ2-5; TRBD2 might be the D (6 bases). V was clipped by 6 bases and J by 2 bases, with 10 bases between them. Germline V lookup: CDR1 MDHEN, CDR2 SYDVKM. The length of the CDR3 is 13 residues. Here the CDR3 reads CASRRGLQETQYF. The DNA for the CDR3 is TGTGCCAGCAGGCGGGGACTTCAAGAGACCCAGTACTTC.

This rearrangement joins TRBV2 to TRBJ2-1; TRBD2 might be the D (6 bases). The CDR3 is 14 residues long. Deletions cut 4 bases from V and 4 bases from J, with 11 bases between. Germline CDR1 and CDR2: SNHLY and FYNNEI. The DNA for the CDR3 is TGTGCCAGCAGTGTCGGGAGTCGGTACAATGAGCAGTTCTTC. Translated: CASSVGSRYNEQFF.

V is TRBV21-1 and J is TRBJ2-7; whether TRBD2, the table's D call, matches the DNA was not checked. TRBV21-1 is deemed a pseudogene. There are 15 residues in the CDR3. In nucleotides, the CDR3 is TGTGCCAGCAGCAAAGTCTTCCCGGCTAGCTACGAGCAGTACTTC. This encodes CASSKVFPASYEQYF.

The chain links TRBV23-1 to TRBJ2-1; 12 bases fit TRBD1. TRBV23-1 is assigned to the ORF class and has an uncertain function. This CDR3 region has 16 residues. Losses at the gene ends were 3 bases for V and 6 bases for J; bases not matched to a gene: 6. DNA of the CDR3: TGCGCCAGCAGTCAGCCGGGACAGGGGGCTATCAATGAGCAGTTCTTC. Protein sequence: CASSQPGQGAINEQFF.

This clone was observed a handful of times. The chain carries TRBV3-1 (or the pseudogene TRBV3-2) and TRBJ1-6, with TRBD1 as a possible D gene (5 bases). Looked up from germline, CDR1 is LGHDT and CDR2 is YNNKEL (reference sequence). V was cut by 6 bases and J by 5 bases, with 11 bases left in between. This CDR3 spans 14 amino acids. The CDR3 nucleotides read TGTGCCAGCAGAATAGACAGAAATAATTCACCCCTCCACTTT. Its protein product is CASRIDRNNSPLHF.

The chain recombines TRBV5-1 with TRBJ2-3, with D tentatively TRBD1 (6 bases). Germline V gene lookup returns CDR1 SGHRS and CDR2 YFSETQ. The CDR3 totals 15 residues. Trimming took off 3 bases at V and 2 bases at J, with 13 bases between the two ends. The CDR3 here is CASSWWTALTDTQYF. CDR3 bases: TGCGCCAGCAGCTGGTGGACAGCCCTCACAGATACGCAGTATTTT. The full variable domain, completed using reference TRBV5-1 and TRBJ2-3, is KAGVTQTPRYLIKTRGQQVTLSCSPISGHRSVSWYQQTPGQGLQFLFEYFSETQRNKGNFPGRFSGRQFSNSRSEMNVSTLELGDSALYLCASSWWTALTDTQYFGPGTRLTVL.

CDR3 sequence (DNA): TGTGCCAGCAGGGGGGGACTCGGTAAAGCTACCCTCCACTTT. Its translation: CASRGGLGKATLHF. This chain links TRBV2 with TRBJ1-6; TRBD1 might be the D (5 bases). There are 14 residues in the CDR3. Trimming left V 6 bases short and J 14 bases short, with 20 bases between. Per germline, CDR1 SNHLY and CDR2 FYNNEI.

The CDR3 nucleotides read TGTGCCAGCAGCCGCCGCAGGGAGGACACCGGGGAGCTGTTTTTT. This translates into CASSRRREDTGELFF. The gene calls are TRBV6-5 and TRBJ2-2, with D possibly TRBD2 on 6 matching bases. CDR1 is MNHEY and CDR2 is SVGAGI in the germline V gene. The CDR3 has 15 residues. V shed 6 bases and J shed 3 bases, with 14 bases lying between them.

The rearrangement uses TRBV3-1 (or the pseudogene TRBV3-2) and TRBJ1-2; TRBD1 matches at 8 bases. CDR1 is LGHDT and CDR2 is YNNKEL in the germline V gene (reference sequence). Trimming at V came to 3 bases and at J to 6 bases, leaving 6 bases not matched to a gene. The CDR3 consists of 14 residues. The chain's CDR3 is CASSQFQGADGYTF. In DNA, the CDR3 is TGTGCCAGCAGCCAGTTTCAGGGGGCTGATGGCTACACCTTC.

V is TRBV5-1 and J is TRBJ2-1; 10 positions agree with TRBD1. Trimming cost V 7 bases and J 8 bases; bases outside gene matches: 18. CDR3 length: 17 residues. Germline CDR1 is SGHRS and CDR2 is YFSETQ. The CDR3 DNA reads TGCGCCAGCGAAACGGGACAGGGGACCCGCGGGGTGCATGAGCAGTTCTTC. Residues: CASETGQGTRGVHEQFF.

The chain recombines TRBV7-2 with TRBJ1-5, with a weak D call TRBD1 (5 bases). CDR1 and CDR2 from the germline V gene are SGHTA and FQGNSA. V was shortened by 0 bases and J by 1 base, with 10 bases between the two germline ends. This CDR3 contains 16 residues. The CDR3 region has the DNA TGTGCCAGCAGCTTAGCGGCAGGGCGAAGCAATCAGCCCCAGCATTTT. It encodes CASSLAAGRSNQPQHF.

The V and J genes are TRBV5-6 and TRBJ2-1; D is unclear. The germline gives CDR1 SGHDT, CDR2 YYEEEE. CDR3 length equals 11 residues. V lost 3 bases and J 9 bases, leaving 7 bases between the germline ends. The CDR3 here is CASSWASEQFF. The CDR3 region has the DNA TGTGCCAGCAGCTGGGCCTCTGAGCAGTTCTTC.